The TCR beta chain under discussion was sequenced for a study of shared clonotypes between healthy human individuals. Study summary: CD4 naive and CD4 memory each took three plates per donor, while CD8 naive took two and CD8 memory one.

Study-level findings and limits: When compared with the clonotypes that were shared by all four sorted-subset donors, the non-shared clonotypes turned out to have lower generation probabilities. Only blood was sampled, and tissue TCR repertoires likely differ from blood ones.

Each replicate PCR on the sorted subsets used around 200 ng DNA (approximately 33,000 T cell genomes). Libraries were prepared by immunoSEQ multiplex PCR; TCRdb keeps only in-frame clonotypes and omits some of them. Counted here are over 2,000,000 clones, around 93% occurring once; the ten biggest clones make up under 2%. To note about this clone: Its antigen is still unknown.

V dropped 10 bases and J dropped 2 bases, with 10 bases sitting between them. This CDR3 is built from 12 residues. The V gene's germline CDR1 is MNHEY and CDR2 SMNVEV (reference sequence). CD8 cells regarded as naive lacked CD45RO, were positively chosen for CCR7, and omitted terminally differentiated effector memory CD45RA+ cells. The receptor comes from a man younger than 35 in good health. Some clones in this sample may be carry-over from other donors' samples. The sample comprised naive CD8+ T cells from PBMCs. This chain uses TRBV27 with TRBJ2-3; unclear D gene. In DNA, the CDR3 is TGTGCCACCCGAACATCCACAGATACGCAGTATTTT. Translated, it gives CATRTSTDTQYF.